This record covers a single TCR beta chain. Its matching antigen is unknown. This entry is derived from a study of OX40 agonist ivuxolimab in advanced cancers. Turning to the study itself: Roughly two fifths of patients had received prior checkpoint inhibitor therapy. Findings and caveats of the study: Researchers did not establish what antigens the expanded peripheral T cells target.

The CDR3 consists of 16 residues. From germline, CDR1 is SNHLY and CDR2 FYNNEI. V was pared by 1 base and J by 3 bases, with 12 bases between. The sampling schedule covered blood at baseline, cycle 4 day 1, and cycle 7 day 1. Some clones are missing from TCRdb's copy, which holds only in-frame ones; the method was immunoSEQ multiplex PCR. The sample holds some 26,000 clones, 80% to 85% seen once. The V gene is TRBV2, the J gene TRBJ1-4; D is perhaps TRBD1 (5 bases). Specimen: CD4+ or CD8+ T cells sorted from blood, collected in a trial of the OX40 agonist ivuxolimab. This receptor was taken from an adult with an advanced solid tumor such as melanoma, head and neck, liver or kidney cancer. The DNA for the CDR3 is TGTGCCAGCAGTGAAGGGAGGAGAGGGGCTAATGAAAAACTGTTTTTT. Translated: CASSEGRRGANEKLFF.